The 8 T cell receptor beta chains given below trace back to one sample, sequenced in a study of OX40 agonist ivuxolimab in advanced cancers. Profiled with immunoSEQ multiplex PCR; TCRdb holds only in-frame clones, not every one. The sample carries 12,000 or so clones, roughly 78% recorded once. The sequencing here drew on CD4+ or CD8+ T cells sorted from blood, taken in a trial of the OX40 agonist ivuxolimab. All receptors derive from an adult with an advanced solid tumor such as melanoma, head and neck, liver or kidney cancer.

This clone has only a few counts. At one end the junction does not follow the germline gene, possibly because of a read error. The chain is built from TRBV27 and TRBJ1-1; possibly TRBD1 for D (6 bases). The germline CDR1 and CDR2 sequences are MNHEY and SMNVEV (reference sequence). The CDR3 extends over 13 amino acids. This CDR3 is CASSPQGYTEAFF. Here the CDR3 DNA reads TGTGCCAGCAGCCCACAGGGATACACCGAAGCTTTCTTT.

The chain uses TRBV7-3 and TRBJ2-5; D is unresolved. Germline V gene data show CDR1 as SGHTA and CDR2 as FQGTGA. CDR3 length equals 13 residues. The germline V and J ends were trimmed by 5 bases and 2 bases, with 9 bases remaining between them. CDR3 loop: CASSPWAQETQYF. CDR3 nucleotides: TGTGCCAGCAGCCCTTGGGCACAAGAGACCCAGTACTTC.

The chain carries TRBV11-2 and TRBJ1-1; weak D call: TRBD1 (5 bases). The CDR3 consists of 14 residues. The germline gives CDR1 SGHAT, CDR2 FQNNGV. Trimming cost V 4 bases and J 1 base, with 10 bases left between them. The CDR3: CASSSQAPNTEAFF. The CDR3 nucleotides read TGTGCCAGCAGCTCACAGGCCCCGAACACTGAAGCTTTCTTT.

The gene calls are TRBV6-6 and TRBJ2-3; the D gene is possibly TRBD1 (5 bases). The CDR3 has 12 residues. Germline loops: CDR1 MNHNY, CDR2 SVGAGI (reference sequence). V was clipped by 6 bases and J by 4 bases, with 8 bases between them. CDR3 sequence reads: CASSLQADTQYF. CDR3 sequence (DNA): TGTGCCAGCAGCCTACAGGCAGATACGCAGTATTTT.

V usage is TRBV10-3 and J usage is TRBJ2-7, with a possible D match to TRBD1 (7 bases). CDR3 length equals 16 residues. Between the trimmed V and J ends, which lost 3 bases and 4 bases, there was a span of 19 bases. Looked up from germline, CDR1 is ENHRY and CDR2 is SYGVKD. The CDR3 bases are TGTGCCATCAGTGATCCGCGGCAGGGGGGCTCTTACGAGCAGTACTTC. Translating gives CAISDPRQGGSYEQYF.

The chain carries TRBV18 and TRBJ2-7; 7 nucleotides agree with TRBD1. CDR1 KGHSH and CDR2 LQKENI come from the germline V gene. The CDR3 has 15 residues. V was clipped by 2 bases and J by 1 base; unmatched bases: 5. CDR3 region: CASSPSTGESYEQYF. In DNA, the CDR3 is TGTGCCAGCTCACCATCCACAGGGGAATCCTACGAGCAGTACTTC.

The chain links TRBV7-9 to TRBJ1-5; weak D call: TRBD1 (6 bases). CDR3 size: 16 residues. Trimming cost V 1 base and J 8 bases, with 18 bases left between them. Germline V CDR1 and CDR2: SEHNR, FQNEAQ (reference sequence). This CDR3 is CASSLGAGALMEPQHF. The CDR3, as DNA: TGTGCCAGCAGCTTAGGGGCAGGGGCTTTAATGGAGCCCCAGCATTTT. The whole variable domain, remainder taken from reference TRBV7-9 and TRBJ1-5, is DTGVSQNPRHKITKRGQNVTFRCDPISEHNRLYWYRQTLGQGPEFLTYFQNEAQLEKSRLLSDRFSAERPKGSFSTLEIQRTEQGDSAMYLCASSLGAGALMEPQHFGDGTRLSIL.

This rearrangement joins TRBV5-6 to TRBJ2-5; 8 bases are shared with TRBD2. Germline V gives CDR1 SGHDT, CDR2 YYEEEE. J lost 5 bases, V lost 4 bases, and 7 bases had no gene match. This CDR3 spans 14 amino acids. CDR3 protein: CASSPTGGRETQYF. In DNA form, the CDR3 reads TGTGCCAGCAGCCCCACGGGGGGGCGCGAGACCCAGTACTTC.